Listed here are 2 T cell receptor beta chains from one sample, sequenced in a study of Ad26.COV2.S vaccination and SARS-CoV-2 variants. Clones were read by immunoSEQ multiplex PCR, and TCRdb kept only the in-frame ones, dropping some. The sample contains about 480,000 clones, around 90% of which appear only once. Treatment meaning: 15 to 20 received Ad26.COV2.S at low or high dose, single or two shots; a few received placebo; per-sample allocation not given. After the first vaccine or placebo injection, samples were drawn on day 63. Sequencing was performed on peripheral blood, taken in a trial of Ad26.COV2.S vaccine versus placebo. All receptors derive from a person between 18 and 59 years old who received the Ad26.COV2.S COVID-19 vaccine or a placebo.

This clone occurred a few times. The V gene is TRBV5-1, the J gene TRBJ1-3, with D hard to call. The ends were cut back, 0 bases at V and 3 bases at J, with 1 base in the middle. The CDR3 consists of 12 residues. The V gene's germline CDR1 is SGHRS and CDR2 YFSETQ. CDR3 DNA sequence: TGCGCCAGCAGCTTGGATGGAAACACCATATATTTT. The encoded protein is CASSLDGNTIYF. Full variable domain (remainder filled in from reference TRBV5-1 and TRBJ1-3): KAGVTQTPRYLIKTRGQQVTLSCSPISGHRSVSWYQQTPGQGLQFLFEYFSETQRNKGNFPGRFSGRQFSNSRSEMNVSTLELGDSALYLCASSLDGNTIYFGEGSWLTVV.

This sequence joins TRBV27 and TRBJ1-2, with D possibly matching TRBD1 (5 bases). The CDR3 sequence is 13 residues long. Trimming took 8 bases from V and 6 from J, leaving 16 bases between them. Germline loops: CDR1 MNHEY, CDR2 SMNVEV (reference sequence). The CDR3, as DNA: TGTGCCAGCCGTCCCAGACAGATTCATGGCTACACCTTC. This translates into CASRPRQIHGYTF.